The present T cell receptor (beta chain) was sequenced within a study of T-cell memory formation after mild COVID-19. As concerns this clonotype: Its cognate antigen is unknown.

The V and J ends lost 7 bases and 3 bases, in that order; junction bases with no gene match: 9. The length of the CDR3 is 15 residues. Germline CDR1 is SGHRS and CDR2 is YFSETQ. Points from the study as a whole: Some clones that responded were present in memory (sampled pre-infection), which suggests cross-reactive memory joined.

TCRdb analysed the 5' RACE reads with MiXCR anew, one entry per CDR3 protein. The sample lists hundreds of thousands of distinct CDR3 sequences, roughly 20% occurring once. The TCR comes from a man younger than 35 who had mild COVID-19 (a few samples of this study predate the infection). Cell type and time point are not known. The J gene is TRBJ2-3, the V gene TRBV5-1, with TRBD1 matching over 9 bases. Specimen: PBMCs or a T cell subset sorted from them (not recorded which). As DNA, the CDR3 is TGCGCCAGCGGACCGGGACAGGGAAGAACAGATACGCAGTATTTT. It is translated as CASGPGQGRTDTQYF.